This T cell receptor beta chain derives from a study of CD8 T cells in Susac syndrome. The authors sequenced TCR beta from blood CD8+ and CD4+ T cells. Those who served as multiple sclerosis controls were treatment-naive patients with stable or active relapsing-remitting disease. This CDR3 is 14 amino acids long. Germline loops: CDR1 MDHEN, CDR2 SYDVKM. The V end lost 3 bases, the J end lost 3 bases, and 12 bases lay between the germline ends. Random hexamers were used to reverse transcribe an amount of about 0.45 to 1 ug RNA. Coverage of TCR beta CDR3 amplification by immunoSEQ multiplex PCR extended to 54 Vbeta and 13 Jbeta. TCRdb re-derived calls from the immunoSEQ multiplex PCR reads in MiXCR, one entry per CDR3 protein. This table holds approximately 200,000 distinct CDR3 sequences, nearly 97% found once.

The TCR comes from a human donor with multiple sclerosis. Sequencing input: CD4+ T cells from PBMCs. The chain couples TRBV28 to TRBJ2-7, with D possibly being TRBD1 or TRBD2 (6 bases each). For the CDR3, the DNA is TGTGCCAGCAGTTTTGGGGGGCTAAACTACGAGCAGTACTTC. This codes for CASSFGGLNYEQYF.